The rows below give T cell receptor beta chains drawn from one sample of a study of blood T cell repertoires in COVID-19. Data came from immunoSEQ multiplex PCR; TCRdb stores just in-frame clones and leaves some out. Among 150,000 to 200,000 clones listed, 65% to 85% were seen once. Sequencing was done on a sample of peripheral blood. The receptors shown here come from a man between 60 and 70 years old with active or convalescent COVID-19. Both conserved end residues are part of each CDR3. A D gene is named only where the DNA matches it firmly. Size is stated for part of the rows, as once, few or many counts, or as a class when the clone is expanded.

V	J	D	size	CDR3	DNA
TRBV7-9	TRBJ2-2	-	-	CASSHRLGPGELFF	TGTGCCAGCAGCCACCGGTTGGGGCCCGGGGAGCTGTTTTTT
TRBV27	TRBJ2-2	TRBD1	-	CASSWTGGTGELFF	TGTGCCAGCAGTTGGACAGGGGGCACCGGGGAGCTGTTTTTT
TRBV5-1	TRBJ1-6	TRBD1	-	CASSLDGQGGNSPLHF	TGCGCCAGCAGTTTAGACGGACAGGGGGGAAATTCACCCCTCCACTTT
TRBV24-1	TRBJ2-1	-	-	CATSDQTGQVSYEQFF	TGTGCCACCAGTGACCAGACAGGTCAGGTTTCCTATGAGCAGTTCTTC
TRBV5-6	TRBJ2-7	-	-	CASSSVYEQYF	TGTGCCAGCAGCTCGGTCTACGAGCAGTACTTC
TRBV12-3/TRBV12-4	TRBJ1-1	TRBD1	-	CASRRQGNTEAFF	TGTGCCAGCAGGAGACAGGGGAACACTGAAGCTTTCTTT
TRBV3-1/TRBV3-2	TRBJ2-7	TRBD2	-	CASSLPTGGGSYEQYF	TGTGCCAGCAGCCTCCCAACGGGAGGGGGCTCCTACGAGCAGTACTTC
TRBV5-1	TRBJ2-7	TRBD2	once	CASSPGGTPQTYEQYF	TGCGCCAGCAGCCCGGGAGGGACTCCCCAAACCTACGAGCAGTACTTC
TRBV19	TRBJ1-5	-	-	CASSIDRMNSNQPQHF	TGTGCCAGTAGTATCGACAGAATGAATAGCAATCAGCCCCAGCATTTT
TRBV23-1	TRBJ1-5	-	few	CASSQPEERQPQHF	TGCGCCAGCAGTCAACCCGAGGAGAGACAGCCCCAGCATTTT
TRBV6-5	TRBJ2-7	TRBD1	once	CASSLRTGSSYEQYF	TGTGCCAGCAGTCTTCGGACAGGGTCATCCTACGAGCAGTACTTC
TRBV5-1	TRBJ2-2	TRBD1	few	CASSLSWTGVAGELFF	TGCGCCAGCAGCTTGTCTTGGACAGGGGTGGCCGGGGAGCTGTTTTTT
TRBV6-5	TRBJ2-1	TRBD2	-	CASSLLAGVGNEQFF	TGTGCCAGCAGCCTACTAGCGGGAGTGGGCAATGAGCAGTTCTTC
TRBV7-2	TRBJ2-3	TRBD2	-	CASSLQASGTDTQYF	TGTGCCAGCAGCTTACAAGCTAGCGGTACAGATACGCAGTATTTT
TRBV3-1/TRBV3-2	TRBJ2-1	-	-	CASSQDYRGNEQFF	TGTGCCAGCAGCCAAGATTATCGGGGAAATGAGCAGTTCTTC
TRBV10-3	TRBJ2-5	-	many	CAISEPSGVAQETQYF	TGTGCCATCAGTGAGCCCTCGGGGGTAGCCCAAGAGACCCAGTACTTC
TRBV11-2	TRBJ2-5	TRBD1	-	CASSSTGRGLQETQYF	TGTGCCAGCAGCTCCACCGGCAGGGGGCTCCAAGAGACCCAGTACTTC
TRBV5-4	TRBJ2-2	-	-	CASKRGETQTGELFF	TGTGCCAGCAAACGGGGAGAGACACAGACCGGGGAGCTGTTTTTT
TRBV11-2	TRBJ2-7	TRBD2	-	CASSTRQGTSTAQYF	TGTGCCAGCAGCACTAGGCAAGGGACTAGCACTGCGCAGTACTTC
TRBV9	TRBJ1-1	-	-	CASSPQSGIMNTEAFF	TGTGCCAGCAGCCCCCAGTCAGGGATTATGAACACTGAAGCTTTCTTT
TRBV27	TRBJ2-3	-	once	CASSLETTGDTQYF	TGTGCCAGCAGTTTGGAGACGACCGGAGATACGCAGTATTTT
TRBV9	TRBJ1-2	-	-	CASSTSGWDYGYTF	TGTGCCAGCAGCACTAGTGGGTGGGACTATGGCTACACCTTC
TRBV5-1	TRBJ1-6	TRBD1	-	CASSLAGQGRSPLHF	TGCGCCAGCAGCTTGGCCGGACAGGGTAGATCACCCCTCCACTTT
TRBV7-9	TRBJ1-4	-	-	CASSLAHPNGEKLFF	TGTGCCAGCAGCTTAGCACACCCGAACGGGGAAAAACTGTTTTTT
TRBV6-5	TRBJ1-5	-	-	CASSSGQWGQPQHF	TGTGCCAGCAGTTCTGGACAGTGGGGACAGCCCCAGCATTTT
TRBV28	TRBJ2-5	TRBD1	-	CASSPGQGNQETQYF	TGTGCCAGCAGTCCGGGACAGGGGAACCAAGAGACCCAGTACTTC
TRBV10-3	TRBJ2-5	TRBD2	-	CAISESGRSETQYF	TGTGCCATCAGTGAGTCCGGGAGGAGCGAGACCCAGTACTTC
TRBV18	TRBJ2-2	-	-	CASSTTVPGELFF	TGTGCCAGCTCAACGACAGTTCCCGGGGAGCTGTTTTTT
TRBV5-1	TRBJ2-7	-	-	CASSLNSPPESYEQYF	TGCGCCAGCAGCTTGAACAGCCCGCCAGAATCCTACGAGCAGTACTTC
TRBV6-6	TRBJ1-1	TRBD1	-	CASKPALTGAGDAFF	TGTGCCAGCAAACCAGCCTTAACAGGGGCAGGGGACGCTTTCTTT
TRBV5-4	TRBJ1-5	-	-	CASSQTGHGESNQPQHF	TGTGCCAGCAGCCAAACGGGACACGGAGAGAGCAATCAGCCCCAGCATTTT
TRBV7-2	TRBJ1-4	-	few	CASSRTGGNEKLFF	TGTGCCAGCAGCCGGACGGGAGGGAATGAAAAACTGTTTTTT
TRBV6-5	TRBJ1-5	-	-	CASTPRGLGNQPQHF	TGTGCCAGCACTCCGCGGGGGCTAGGCAATCAGCCCCAGCATTTT
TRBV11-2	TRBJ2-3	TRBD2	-	CASSLMTSGRKDTQYF	TGTGCCAGCAGCCTAATGACTAGCGGGAGGAAGGATACGCAGTATTTT
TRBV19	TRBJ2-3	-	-	CASSTSSGISTDTQYF	TGTGCCAGTAGTACCTCCTCCGGGATAAGCACAGATACGCAGTATTTT
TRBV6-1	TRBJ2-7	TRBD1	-	CASSEAPDRMYEQYF	TGTGCCAGCAGTGAAGCCCCGGACAGGATGTACGAGCAGTACTTC
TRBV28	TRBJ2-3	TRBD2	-	CASSHNGLASGARDTQYF	TGTGCCAGCAGTCACAACGGACTGGCTAGCGGGGCTCGAGATACGCAGTATTTT
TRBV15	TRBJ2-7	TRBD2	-	CATSTGLAGDEQYF	TGTGCCACCAGCACGGGACTAGCGGGAGACGAGCAGTACTTC
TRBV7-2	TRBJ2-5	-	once	CASSLARAQTGETQYF	TGTGCCAGCAGCTTAGCTAGAGCCCAAACAGGGGAGACCCAGTACTTC
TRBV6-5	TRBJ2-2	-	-	CASSYADSPGELFF	TGTGCCAGCAGTTACGCGGACAGTCCCGGGGAGCTGTTTTTT
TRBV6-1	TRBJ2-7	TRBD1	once	CASSEAGTGVGYEQYF	TGTGCCAGCAGTGAAGCGGGGACAGGGGTTGGCTACGAGCAGTACTTC
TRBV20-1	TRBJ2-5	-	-	CSASKFGADQETQYF	TGCAGTGCTAGTAAATTTGGAGCAGATCAAGAGACCCAGTACTTC
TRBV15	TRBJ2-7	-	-	CATSRGLGQYF	TGTGCCACCAGCAGGGGCCTCGGGCAGTACTTC
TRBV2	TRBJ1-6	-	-	CASRREGSGFGNSPLHF	TGTGCCAGCAGGAGGGAGGGGTCGGGGTTTGGTAATTCACCCCTCCACTTT
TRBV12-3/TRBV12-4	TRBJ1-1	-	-	CASSVRSEAFF	TGTGCCAGCAGTGTTAGAAGTGAAGCTTTCTTT
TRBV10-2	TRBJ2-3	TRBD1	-	CASSDGRGNTQYF	TGCGCCAGCAGTGATGGCAGGGGGAATACGCAGTATTTT
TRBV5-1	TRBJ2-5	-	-	CASSLERAGVRETQYF	TGCGCCAGCAGCCTGGAGCGAGCAGGGGTACGAGAGACCCAGTACTTC